A selection of T cell receptor beta chains follows, all from one sample in a study of identical twins. Each CDR3 protein is one row after TCRdb ran MiXCR on the 5' RACE reads. The sample has a few hundred thousand distinct CDR3 sequences, around 20% seen once. The sample taken for sequencing was naive T cells sorted from blood. Receptor source: a man aged 50-60 years in good health. Each CDR3 is given with its conserved first and last residue. Fields, in order: clone size, J gene, V gene, D gene, CDR3 DNA, CDR3 protein. D genes are given only for firm matches. Size is stated for part of the rows, as once, few or many counts, or as a class when the clone is expanded.

>.|TRBJ2-3|TRBV12-3/TRBV12-4|TRBD2
TGTGCCAGCACCCGAAGCGGGGGCCCTGAGTATTTT
CASTRSGGPEYF
>few|TRBJ2-7|TRBV12-3/TRBV12-4|TRBD1
TGTGCCAGCAGTCAACAGGGGGCGCGCACCTACGAGCAGTACTTC
CASSQQGARTYEQYF
>.|TRBJ2-5|TRBV6-2/TRBV6-3|.
TGTGCCACCTGTCTAAGGCCCCAAGAGACCCAGTACTTC
CATCLRPQETQYF
>.|TRBJ2-5|TRBV20-1|.
TGCAGTGCTAGTGGGCGGGAGACCCAGTACTTC
CSASGRETQYF
>few|TRBJ2-3|TRBV7-3|TRBD1
TGTGCCAGCAGCTTCAGGGGGCAAGATACGCAGTATTTT
CASSFRGQDTQYF
>.|TRBJ2-3|TRBV3-1|.
TGTGCCAGCAGCCAAAGTTCAGATACGCAGTATTTT
CASSQSSDTQYF
>many|TRBJ2-7|TRBV10-3|.
TGTGCCATCAGTGAGGGACTAACCGAGCAGTACTTC
CAISEGLTEQYF
>.|TRBJ2-7|TRBV7-8|TRBD1
TGTGCCAGCAGCTCTTTGACAGGGGTCTTCGACGAGCAGTACTTC
CASSSLTGVFDEQYF
>many|TRBJ2-7|TRBV20-1|.
TGCAGTGCTACAATGACCTACGAGCAGTACTTC
CSATMTYEQYF
>many|TRBJ2-3|TRBV20-1|.
TGCAGTGCTAGAGGATGGGGTAAGGTCGATACGCAGTATTTT
CSARGWGKVDTQYF
>.|TRBJ1-5|TRBV12-3/TRBV12-4|.
TGTGCCAGCAGTTCGGGGACGTCCGTATCTGGGGGCAATCAGCCCCAGCATTTT
CASSSGTSVSGGNQPQHF
>few|TRBJ2-6|TRBV10-3|.
TGTGCCATCAGTGAGTCGACGTTTGGCGAGGCCAACGTCCTGACTTTC
CAISESTFGEANVLTF
>.|TRBJ2-7|TRBV4-3|TRBD1
TGCGCCAGCAGCCAAGCTTGGAGACAGGGCCACGAGCAGTACTTC
CASSQAWRQGHEQYF
>few|TRBJ1-1|TRBV4-3|.
TGCGCCAGCAGCCAAGACATCCGGAAAGAAGCTTTCTTT
CASSQDIRKEAFF
>.|TRBJ2-1|TRBV7-9|.
TGTGCCAGCAGAACGACTAGATCCTTCTACAATGAGCAGTTCTTC
CASRTTRSFYNEQFF
>many|TRBJ1-1|TRBV7-9|.
TGTGCCAGCAGCTTGAACACTGAAGCTTTCTTT
CASSLNTEAFF
>.|TRBJ2-5|TRBV5-1|.
TGCGCCAGCAGCTTGGCCCGCTGGGAGAGGAGGCAAGAGACCCAGTACTTC
CASSLARWERRQETQYF
>few|TRBJ2-4|TRBV12-3/TRBV12-4|.
TGTGCCAGCAGCTCATACCGGGACAAAAACATTCAGTACTTC
CASSSYRDKNIQYF
>few|TRBJ2-3|TRBV10-3|TRBD2
TGTGCCATCAGTGAGCGGGCTAGCGGGAGTAAAGATACGCAGTATTTT
CAISERASGSKDTQYF
>few|TRBJ1-1|TRBV5-6|.
TGTGCCAGCAGCTGGGGGGACACTGTGAACACTGAAGCTTTCTTT
CASSWGDTVNTEAFF
>.|TRBJ2-3|TRBV28|.
TGTGCCAGCACCTCTAGGGCGGTAGCTCCAGATACGCAGTATTTT
CASTSRAVAPDTQYF
>.|TRBJ2-3|TRBV7-9|.
TGTGCCAGCAGCTCTGTCAGCGAAGGGCGGTATTTT
CASSSVSEGRYF
>few|TRBJ2-7|TRBV6-5|TRBD2
TGTGCCAGCAGTTACACTAGCGGGATATACGAGCAGTACTTC
CASSYTSGIYEQYF
>.|TRBJ2-3|TRBV5-1|.
TGCGCCAGCAGCTTGGAGGTAGGGTTGTCCGATACGCAGTATTTT
CASSLEVGLSDTQYF
>few|TRBJ2-2|TRBV4-3|.
TGCGCCAGCAGGGGGCCGAACACCGGGGAGCTGTTTTTT
CASRGPNTGELFF
>.|TRBJ2-7|TRBV9|.
TGTGCCAGCAGCCCAGGCCCATCGGAGTACGAGCAGTACTTC
CASSPGPSEYEQYF
>.|TRBJ2-3|TRBV10-3|.
TGTGCCATCAGTGAGTCTACGCCAGATACGCAGTATTTT
CAISESTPDTQYF
>.|TRBJ2-1|TRBV29-1|TRBD2
TGCAGCGTTGCGGCGGGGGGAACCTACAATGAGCAGTTCTTC
CSVAAGGTYNEQFF
>few|TRBJ2-5|TRBV20-1|TRBD2
TGCAGTGCTGGCGGGACTAGCGGGGTAGGGGAGACCCAGTACTTC
CSAGGTSGVGETQYF
>many|TRBJ1-1|TRBV7-2|.
TGTGCCAGCAGCGTGGACAGTGGGGTGAACACTGAAGCTTTCTTT
CASSVDSGVNTEAFF
>many|TRBJ2-7|TRBV12-3/TRBV12-4|.
TGTGCCAGCAGTCATTCCCCTTGGACCGGGACATCCTACGAGCAGTACTTC
CASSHSPWTGTSYEQYF
>.|TRBJ2-3|TRBV21-1|.
TGTGCCAGCAGCAAAGGATGGGATCCAGAGAGGTATACGCAGTATTTT
CASSKGWDPERYTQYF
>.|TRBJ2-3|TRBV7-2|.
TGTGCCAGCAGCCTGATCGAGGTGATGATTGGAGATACGCAGTATTTT
CASSLIEVMIGDTQYF
>few|TRBJ2-1|TRBV10-3|TRBD2
TGTGCCATCGGGCGGGAGCCAAAGGGCAATGAGCAGTTCTTC
CAIGREPKGNEQFF
>few|TRBJ2-5|TRBV7-2|TRBD2
TGTGCCAGCAGCTTAGTTCGGACTAGCGGGGAAGAGACCCAGTACTTC
CASSLVRTSGEETQYF
>few|TRBJ2-2|TRBV11-1|.
TGTGCCAGCAGCCTAAGTCTGGGAGGGGAGCTGTTTTTT
CASSLSLGGELFF
>.|TRBJ2-1|TRBV12-3/TRBV12-4|TRBD2
TGTGCCAGCAGTTTTCAAGCGGGGGAAAACAATGAGCAGTTCTTC
CASSFQAGENNEQFF
>.|TRBJ2-5|TRBV14|TRBD2
TGTGCCAGCAGCTGGACTAGCAGATCTCAAGAGACCCAGTACTTC
CASSWTSRSQETQYF
>.|TRBJ1-3|TRBV28|.
TGTGCCAGCAGCGCAACTCAGGGAACTGGAAACACCATATATTTT
CASSATQGTGNTIYF
>.|TRBJ1-6|TRBV20-1|TRBD1
TGCAGTGCTAGAGATCAGTGGGGGCCAAGACAGGGTGCGAATTCACCCCTCCACTTT
CSARDQWGPRQGANSPLHF
>few|TRBJ2-1|TRBV11-2|.
TGTGCCAGCAGCTTAGCCCCGATTAGCTCCTACAATGAGCAGTTCTTC
CASSLAPISSYNEQFF
>.|TRBJ1-2|TRBV20-1|.
TGCAGTGCTAGAATGGGGGTTGGCTACACCTTC
CSARMGVGYTF
>many|TRBJ2-5|TRBV7-9|TRBD2
TGTGCCAGCAGCTTAGGACTAGCGGACCAAGAGACCCAGTACTTC
CASSLGLADQETQYF
>many|TRBJ2-1|TRBV12-3/TRBV12-4|.
TGTGCCAGCAAGCACAGAGGGGCCTCCTACAATGAGCAGTTCTTC
CASKHRGASYNEQFF
>.|TRBJ2-7|TRBV10-3|TRBD1
TGTGCCATCACCATAGGACAGGGAGCCGAGCAGTACTTC
CAITIGQGAEQYF
>.|TRBJ1-1|TRBV5-5|.
TGTGCCAGCAGCTTGTTTTTAGGGCCAGCGAACACTGAAGCTTTCTTT
CASSLFLGPANTEAFF
>.|TRBJ1-6|TRBV20-1|.
TGCAGTGCCTCCTGGGGGGGATCACCCCTCCACTTT
CSASWGGSPLHF
>many|TRBJ2-5|TRBV12-3/TRBV12-4|TRBD2
TGTGCCAGCAGCCCGGGACTAGCGGGAGTACGCCAAGAGACCCAGTACTTC
CASSPGLAGVRQETQYF
>many|TRBJ2-7|TRBV3-1|.
TGTGCCAGCAGCCAAGCGGTCGGCAGGGGCTACGAGCAGTACTTC
CASSQAVGRGYEQYF